This T cell receptor beta chain originates from a study of T cell repertoires in cytomegalovirus infection. TCRdb used MiXCR to reprocess the reads, holding one entry per CDR3 protein. The sample holds about 310,000 distinct CDR3 sequences, around 25% seen once. In this sample, this clonotype turned up many times. Its specificity is not known. CDR3 size: 15 residues. CDR1 is SGHTA and CDR2 is FQGNSA in the germline V gene. Germline trimming cut 5 bases from V and 4 bases from J; bases unmatched to any gene: 6. The chain joins TRBV7-2 to TRBJ2-5, with TRBD2 matching 11 bases. This sequence originates from a human donor in good health (CMV status not recorded). Some clones in this sample may be carry-over from other donors' samples. The sequences come from cultured PBMCs, collected from culture after CMV antigen stimulation. The CDR3 reads CASSPNLAGGETQYF. DNA of the CDR3: TGTGCCAGCAGCCCCAATCTAGCGGGAGGAGAGACCCAGTACTTC.